This entry lists 13 T cell receptor beta chains sequenced from one sample in a study of T-cell memory formation after mild COVID-19. TCRdb redid the calling of the 5' RACE reads with MiXCR, one entry per CDR3 protein. The sample carries about 160,000 distinct CDR3 sequences, around 30% recorded once. The sequencing sample was made of PBMCs or a T cell subset sorted from them (not recorded which). Receptor source: an adult woman who had mild COVID-19 (a few samples of this study predate the infection). Cell type and time point are not known.

The chain has TRBV3-1 and TRBJ1-5; maybe TRBD1 (5 bases). Germline V gene data show CDR1 as LGHDT and CDR2 as YNNKEL (reference sequence). The V end lost 3 bases, the J end lost 0 bases, and 27 bases lay between the germline ends. This CDR3 has 21 amino acids. The CDR3 DNA is TGTGCCAGCAGCCACCGGAATCCCCGGAACCGGGGCGACGATAGCAATCAGCCCCAGCATTTT. Amino acids: CASSHRNPRNRGDDSNQPQHF.

Only a few counts were recorded for this clonotype. This chain joins TRBV20-1 and TRBJ2-1, with 11 nucleotides matching TRBD2. V gave up 2 bases and J gave up 5 bases; unmatched junction bases: 5. This CDR3 is built from 15 residues. Germline CDR1 is DFQATT and CDR2 is SNEGSKA (reference sequence). The CDR3 here is CSARPTTSGDNEQFF. In DNA form, the CDR3 reads TGCAGTGCTAGACCAACGACTAGCGGGGACAATGAGCAGTTCTTC.

This clonotype was detected a few times. The chain uses TRBV4-1 and TRBJ2-2; D might be TRBD2 (7 bases). Germline assignment: CDR1 MGHRA and CDR2 YSYEKL. V was cut by 8 bases and J by 5 bases, with 18 bases left in between. This CDR3 spans 15 amino acids. The CDR3 sequence is CASDQVGGRTGELFF. For the CDR3, the DNA is TGCGCCAGCGACCAGGTGGGGGGGCGTACCGGGGAGCTGTTTTTT.

There are a few counts of this clonotype. V usage is TRBV7-2 and J usage is TRBJ2-7, with D maybe TRBD1 (6 bases). Trimming left V 3 bases short and J 3 bases short, with 15 bases between. This CDR3 has 15 residues. Germline V lookup: CDR1 SGHTA, CDR2 FQGNSA. The CDR3 reads CASSLHTGFGYEQYF. In DNA form, the CDR3 reads TGTGCCAGCAGCTTGCATACAGGGTTTGGCTACGAGCAGTACTTC.

This clonotype was seen more than once but under ten times. CDR3 in amino acids: CATSRDRAGRVENTIYF. The CDR3 DNA reads as TGTGCCACCAGCAGAGATCGGGCAGGGAGGGTGGAAAACACCATATATTTT. V and J are TRBV15 and TRBJ1-3, with a possible D match to TRBD1 (5 bases). Germline CDR1 reads LNHNV; CDR2 reads YYDKDF (reference sequence). Trimming shortened V by 0 bases and J by 6 bases, and 18 bases separated the two germline ends. This CDR3 has 17 amino acids. Full variable domain (missing parts from reference TRBV15 and TRBJ1-3): DAMVIQNPRYQVTQFGKPVTLSCSQTLNHNVMYWYQQKSSQAPKLLFHYYDKDFNNEADTPDNFQSRRPNTSFCFLDIRSPGLGDTAMYLCATSRDRAGRVENTIYFGEGSWLTVV.

This clonotype came up a few times. This chain links TRBV5-4 with TRBJ1-2; D unresolved. CDR1 SGHNT and CDR2 YYREEE come from the germline V gene (reference sequence). The CDR3 runs to 13 residues. The V end lost 4 bases, the J end lost 6 bases, and 13 bases lay between the germline ends. The CDR3 protein is CASSANGLDGYTF. DNA for the CDR3: TGTGCCAGCAGCGCCAATGGGCTCGATGGCTACACCTTC. The full variable domain, completed using reference TRBV5-4 and TRBJ1-2, is ETGVTQSPTHLIKTRGQQVTLRCSSQSGHNTVSWYQQALGQGPQFIFQYYREEENGRGNFPPRFSGLQFPNYSSELNVNALELDDSALYLCASSANGLDGYTFGSGTRLTVV.

The sample holds a few counts of this clonotype. The rearrangement uses TRBV29-1 and TRBJ2-5; D might be TRBD2 (6 bases). The germline gives CDR1 SQVTM, CDR2 ANQGSEA. This CDR3 spans 9 amino acids. The CDR3 reads CISWGDQYF. Written as DNA, the CDR3 is TGCATCTCCTGGGGGGACCAGTACTTC.

In its sample, this clonotype was seen a few times. The V gene is TRBV12-3 or TRBV12-4, the J gene TRBJ1-1; D is unresolved. This CDR3 spans 15 amino acids. V shed 5 bases and J shed 1 base, with 14 bases lying between them. Here the CDR3 reads CASSTGNVWNTEAFF. Here the CDR3 DNA reads TGTGCCAGCAGTACGGGTAATGTGTGGAACACTGAAGCTTTCTTT.

The chain joins TRBV4-1 to TRBJ2-7; 8 nucleotides align to TRBD1. The CDR3 sequence is 14 residues long. Germline values: CDR1 MGHRA, CDR2 YSYEKL. V lost 4 bases, J lost 3 bases, and 5 bases stayed unmatched. The CDR3 sequence: CASSRPGQVYEQYF. The CDR3 DNA reads as TGCGCCAGCAGCCGCCCGGGACAGGTCTACGAGCAGTACTTC.

A few counts support this clonotype. This sequence joins TRBV7-3 and TRBJ2-7; D not certain. Germline loops: CDR1 SGHTA, CDR2 FQGTGA. There are 13 residues in the CDR3. The germline V and J ends were trimmed by 4 bases and 7 bases, with 14 bases remaining between them. The CDR3 sequence: CASSSPGLGEQYF. The CDR3 nucleotides read TGTGCCAGCAGCTCCCCGGGCTTGGGAGAGCAGTACTTC.

This clonotype has more than one count but fewer than ten. The DNA of the CDR3 is TGTGCCAGCACATCGGATCCTCTACGCTACGAGCAGTACTTC. It codes for CASTSDPLRYEQYF. V gene TRBV7-9 combines with J gene TRBJ2-7; the D is unclear. This CDR3 comprises 14 residues. Germline CDR1 SEHNR, CDR2 FQNEAQ (reference sequence). The germline V and J ends were trimmed by 7 bases and 3 bases, with 16 bases remaining between them.

This chain connects TRBV6-5 to TRBJ2-5; D ambiguous. The CDR3 spans 14 residues. In germline, CDR1 is MNHEY, CDR2 SVGAGI. Deletions cut 2 bases from V and 1 base from J, with 8 bases between. The DNA for the CDR3 is TGTGCCAGCAGTTACGGAAACCTCCAAGAGACCCAGTACTTC. Translated, it gives CASSYGNLQETQYF.

The rearrangement uses TRBV7-6 and TRBJ1-1, with a weak D call TRBD1 (6 bases). The CDR3 runs 14 residues. The V gene lost 0 bases and the J gene lost 2 bases, with 7 bases spanning the gap. Per germline, CDR1 SGHVS and CDR2 FNYEAQ. Here the CDR3 reads CASSLAQGNTEAFF. The CDR3 region has the DNA TGTGCCAGCAGCTTAGCACAGGGTAACACTGAAGCTTTCTTT. Supplemented by reference TRBV7-6 and TRBJ1-1, the full variable domain reads GAGVSQSPRYKVTKRGQDVALRCDPISGHVSLYWYRQALGQGPEFLTYFNYEAQQDKSGLPNDRFSAERPEGSISTLTIQRTEQRDSAMYRCASSLAQGNTEAFFGQGTRLTVV.